A single sample is the source of the 30 T cell receptor beta chains below, sequenced in a study of CD8 T cells in ankylosing spondylitis. One entry per CDR3 protein, called by TCRdb with MiXCR from the 5' RACE reads. The data hold a few hundred thousand distinct CDR3 sequences, with approximately 10% observed a single time. Sequencing input: blood, either unsorted or a sorted T cell fraction (not recorded which). These receptors were obtained from a female donor with ankylosing spondylitis or in good health (not recorded which).

This clonotype was seen ten or more times. The gene calls are TRBV5-1 and TRBJ2-2; D is tentatively TRBD1 or TRBD2 (6 bases each). V shed 0 bases and J shed 8 bases, with 11 bases lying between them. The germline CDR1 and CDR2 sequences are SGHRS and YFSETQ. The CDR3 sequence is 14 residues long. This CDR3 reads CASSLDTGAGELFF. In DNA form, the CDR3 reads TGCGCCAGCAGCTTGGATACGGGGGCGGGGGAGCTGTTTTTT.

Ten or more counts support this clonotype. This chain connects TRBV5-5 to TRBJ2-3; D not resolved. Trimming removed 5 bases at V and 4 bases at J, with 20 bases between. The CDR3 loop spans 16 amino acids. Germline V lookup: CDR1 SGHKS, CDR2 YYEKEE (reference sequence). The DNA of the CDR3 is TGTGCCAGCAGTGACCTCCGGAACGGCGGCGCAGATACGCAGTATTTT. This sequence encodes CASSDLRNGGADTQYF. Combining the CDR3 with reference TRBV5-5 and TRBJ2-3 gives the whole variable domain DAGVTQSPTHLIKTRGQQVTLRCSPISGHKSVSWYQQVLGQGPQFIFQYYEKEERGRGNFPDRFSARQFPNYSSELNVNALLLGDSALYLCASSDLRNGGADTQYFGPGTRLTVL.

Many counts were recorded for this clonotype. This sequence joins TRBV10-3 and TRBJ2-1, with D tentatively TRBD1 (5 bases). V was pared by 8 bases and J by 6 bases, with 14 bases between. Germline V gene sequence: CDR1 ENHRY, CDR2 SYGVKD. CDR3 size: 13 residues. The CDR3 sequence is CAIRLDGANEQFF. In DNA, the CDR3 is TGTGCCATCCGACTGGATGGGGCCAATGAGCAGTTCTTC.

By share, this clonotype counts as large. CDR3 coding DNA: TGTGCCAGCCTGGACAGTTTGAACACTGAAGCTTTCTTT. This codes for CASLDSLNTEAFF. This chain links TRBV12-3 or TRBV12-4 with TRBJ1-1, with a weak D call TRBD1 (6 bases). V gave up 8 bases and J gave up 0 bases, with 10 bases separating them. The CDR3 runs 13 residues.

Many counts were recorded for this clonotype. The chain has TRBV10-3 and TRBJ2-3; D not resolved. The CDR3 has 12 residues. From germline, CDR1 is ENHRY and CDR2 SYGVKD. V lost 6 bases and J lost 5, with 9 bases in between. CDR3 amino acids: CAIRALGDTQYF. The CDR3 DNA reads as TGTGCCATCAGGGCCCTCGGAGATACGCAGTATTTT.

The sample holds many counts of this clonotype. J is TRBJ1-4 and V is TRBV21-1; the table's D gene call, TRBD1, was not cross checked with the DNA. TRBV21-1 is a pseudogene segment. This CDR3 spans 14 amino acids. This CDR3 reads CASSTPHGQEKLFF. The DNA of the CDR3 is TGTGCCAGCAGCACCCCTCATGGGCAGGAAAAACTGTTTTTT.

This clonotype was detected ten times or more. The J gene is TRBJ2-3, the V gene TRBV5-1; TRBD2 agrees at 14 bases. This CDR3 is 16 amino acids long. The ends lost 3 bases at V and 1 base at J; junction bases unmatched: 1. The germline CDR1 and CDR2 sequences are SGHRS and YFSETQ. The CDR3 region has the DNA TGCGCCAGCAGCTCGGGACTAGCGGGAGGCACAGATACGCAGTATTTT. It translates to CASSSGLAGGTDTQYF.

The chain employs TRBV5-1 and TRBJ2-3, with D possibly matching TRBD2 (6 bases). V lost 3 bases and J lost 2, with 10 bases in between. This CDR3 is built from 14 residues. Germline loops: CDR1 SGHRS, CDR2 YFSETQ. The CDR3 DNA reads TGCGCCAGCAGCTCCGCGGGGCCCACAGATACGCAGTATTTT. This translates into CASSSAGPTDTQYF.

This chain joins TRBV5-1 and TRBJ2-7, with a possible D match to TRBD1 (6 bases). Per germline, CDR1 SGHRS and CDR2 YFSETQ. The CDR3 extends over 14 amino acids. Trimming shortened V by 4 bases and J by 0 bases, and 11 bases separated the two germline ends. The CDR3 sequence: CASSQQGRSYEQYF. In DNA form, the CDR3 reads TGCGCCAGCAGCCAACAGGGACGCTCCTACGAGCAGTACTTC.

This clonotype was picked up many times. The gene calls are TRBV28 and TRBJ2-7; D is unclear. The CDR3 spans 12 residues. The germline gives CDR1 MDHEN, CDR2 SYDVKM. V was cut by 10 bases and J by 2 bases, with 12 bases left in between. CDR3 bases: TGTGCCACCTACACCAATCCCTACGAGCAGTACTTC. It specifies CATYTNPYEQYF.

In this sample, this clonotype turned up many times. The V gene is TRBV11-1, the J gene TRBJ1-4; 11 positions agree with TRBD1. The CDR3 totals 18 residues. Trimming removed 6 bases from V and 3 bases from J; junction bases left unmatched: 12. Germline V CDR1 and CDR2: SGHAT, FQDESV (reference sequence). The CDR3 DNA follows: TGTGCCAGCAGTTTGCCGGGACAGGGGGGCCTCGCTAATGAAAAACTGTTTTTT. Protein sequence: CASSLPGQGGLANEKLFF.

This clonotype showed up just a few times. The genes are TRBV7-2 and TRBJ2-3; 10 positions match TRBD2. The ends lost 5 bases at V and 3 bases at J; junction bases unmatched: 11. The germline gives CDR1 SGHTA, CDR2 FQGNSA. The CDR3 consists of 17 residues. The CDR3 coding sequence is TGTGCCAGCAGCCGTCGTGAAGCGGGAGGGACTACAGATACGCAGTATTTT. It specifies CASSRREAGGTTDTQYF. The variable domain in full, with the rest retrieved from reference TRBV7-2 and TRBJ2-3, is GAGVSQSPSNKVTEKGKDVELRCDPISGHTALYWYRQSLGQGLEFLIYFQGNSAPDKSGLPSDRFSAERTGGSVSTLTIQRTQQEDSAVYLCASSRREAGGTTDTQYFGPGTRLTVL.

This clonotype was observed at least ten times. This chain uses TRBV12-3 or TRBV12-4 with TRBJ2-7, with D hard to call. Trimming pared 6 bases from V and 4 bases from J, leaving 19 bases between. The CDR3 has 15 residues. The CDR3: CASRLIESPRYEQYF. CDR3 DNA sequence: TGTGCCAGCAGACTTATAGAGTCCCCCAGATACGAGCAGTACTTC.

This clonotype has a handful of counts. The chain joins TRBV20-1 to TRBJ2-7; 7 nucleotides match TRBD1. Unmatched junction bases numbered 3, after V lost 5 bases and J lost 2 bases. The germline V gene has CDR1 DFQATT and CDR2 SNEGSKA (reference sequence). This CDR3 region has 12 residues. CDR3 protein: CSAGQAAYEQYF. The CDR3 DNA follows: TGCAGTGCTGGACAGGCGGCCTACGAGCAGTACTTC.

Concerning this clonotype: Since no conserved phenylalanine or tryptophan closes the CDR3, a read error is the likely cause. This chain uses TRBV7-2 with TRBJ2-3, with 8 bases fitting TRBD2. The CDR3 loop spans 16 amino acids. Trimming removed 3 bases from V and 1 base from J; junction bases left unmatched: 6. Germline V CDR1 and CDR2: SGHTA, FQGNSA. The CDR3 coding sequence is TGTGCCAGCAGCTTTTCGACTAGCGCGGGCACAGATACGCAGTATTAT. Its protein product is CASSFSTSAGTDTQYY.

The chain recombines TRBV28 with TRBJ2-2; no clear D gene. The V gene lost 3 bases and the J gene lost 9 bases, with 11 bases spanning the gap. This CDR3 has 13 amino acids. CDR1 and CDR2 from the germline V gene are MDHEN and SYDVKM. CDR3 nucleotide sequence: TGTGCCAGCAGTTTTATTGGGCTGAGGGAGCTGTTTTTT. It encodes CASSFIGLRELFF.

The genes are TRBV10-1 and TRBJ2-1; D tentatively fits TRBD1 or TRBD2 (6 bases each). From germline, CDR1 is WNHNN and CDR2 SYGVQD (reference sequence). The CDR3 loop spans 13 amino acids. V was trimmed by 5 bases and J by 9 bases, leaving 14 bases between them. The CDR3 reads CASSTPGAPEQFF. The CDR3 DNA sequence: TGCGCCAGCAGTACCCCGGGGGCACCTGAGCAGTTCTTC.

This clonotype was seen at least ten times. This sequence joins TRBV18 and TRBJ2-7, with 9 bases aligning to TRBD2. Trimming at V came to 2 bases and at J to 3 bases, leaving 2 bases not matched to a gene. Germline CDR1 and CDR2: KGHSH and LQKENI. This CDR3 is 14 amino acids long. As DNA, the CDR3 is TGTGCCAGCTCACCAGGGACTAGCAGCTACGAGCAGTACTTC. Its translation: CASSPGTSSYEQYF. Full variable domain (remainder filled in from reference TRBV18 and TRBJ2-7): NAGVMQNPRHLVRRRGQEARLRCSPMKGHSHVYWYRQLPEEGLKFMVYLQKENIIDESGMPKERFSAEFPKEGPSILRIQQVVRGDSAAYFCASSPGTSSYEQYFGPGTRLTVT.

This clonotype was seen repeatedly, ten times or more. The V and J genes are TRBV5-8 and TRBJ2-3, with 9 bases lining up with TRBD1. The CDR3 sequence is 15 residues long. V was clipped by 3 bases and J by 0 bases; unmatched bases: 2. Germline CDR1 is SGHTS and CDR2 is YDEGEE. CDR3 region: CASSWGQGSTDTQYF. DNA of the CDR3: TGTGCCAGCAGCTGGGGACAGGGTAGCACAGATACGCAGTATTTT.

A few counts support this clonotype. The chain has TRBV7-9 and TRBJ1-1, with D possibly being TRBD1 (5 bases). CDR3 length: 13 residues. Germline loops: CDR1 SEHNR, CDR2 FQNEAQ (reference sequence). Trimming shortened V by 4 bases and J by 11 bases, and 17 bases separated the two germline ends. DNA of the CDR3: TGTGCCAGCAGCTCCGTCGGGGGAAGCTCGGCTTTCTTT. As protein: CASSSVGGSSAFF.

The chain couples TRBV12-3 or TRBV12-4 to TRBJ1-2; D gene ambiguous. The CDR3 loop spans 14 amino acids. V was pared by 1 base and J by 4 bases, with 10 bases between. CDR3: CASSLDGQIYGYTF. DNA for the CDR3: TGTGCCAGCAGTTTAGACGGGCAGATCTATGGCTACACCTTC.

This clonotype was seen ten or more times. A read error may account for a junction end that differs from germline. The V and J genes are TRBV7-7 and TRBJ2-3; possibly TRBD2 for D (6 bases). The CDR3 extends over 12 amino acids. CDR1 and CDR2 (germline): SSHAT, FNYEAQ (reference sequence). CDR3 in DNA: TGTGCTAGCAGCTTCGAGGGAGGTACGCAGTATTTT. It translates to CASSFEGGTQYF.

This clonotype was seen ten or more times. J is TRBJ2-3 and V is TRBV9; D is ambiguous. Germline V gene lookup returns CDR1 SGDLS and CDR2 YYNGEE. The germline V and J ends were trimmed by 7 bases and 2 bases, with 17 bases remaining between them. This CDR3 is built from 15 residues. The CDR3, as DNA: TGTGCCAGCGGTAGGTTCGACGGATACACAGATACGCAGTATTTT. It codes for CASGRFDGYTDTQYF.

This clonotype has a count of ten or more. The rearrangement uses TRBV5-1 and TRBJ1-1, with 10 nucleotides matching TRBD1. The ends lost 4 bases at V and 5 bases at J; junction bases unmatched: 8. Germline V gene lookup returns CDR1 SGHRS and CDR2 YFSETQ. The CDR3 has 15 residues. The CDR3 is CASSDEGQGLTEAFF. CDR3 in DNA: TGCGCCAGCAGCGACGAGGGACAGGGGCTTACTGAAGCTTTCTTT.

There are many counts of this clonotype. The rearrangement links TRBV20-1 to TRBJ1-2; the match to TRBD1 covers 7 bases. Germline V gene sequence: CDR1 DFQATT, CDR2 SNEGSKA (reference sequence). This CDR3 has 12 amino acids. V gave up 3 bases and J gave up 7 bases; unmatched junction bases: 5. CDR3 region: CSASGQGVGYTF. The CDR3 DNA reads as TGCAGTGCTAGTGGGCAGGGGGTTGGCTACACCTTC.

J is TRBJ2-6 and V is TRBV30, with D possibly matching TRBD1 (5 bases). V gave up 5 bases and J gave up 0 bases, with 8 bases separating them. The germline CDR1 and CDR2 sequences are GTSNPN and SVGIG (reference sequence). The length of the CDR3 is 14 residues. The chain's CDR3 is CAWSDNSGANVLTF. CDR3 sequence (DNA): TGTGCCTGGTCGGACAACTCTGGGGCCAACGTCCTGACTTTC.

This clonotype appeared many times. The chain recombines TRBV5-1 with TRBJ1-1, with TRBD1 as a possible D gene (6 bases). CDR1 is SGHRS, CDR2 YFSETQ, per germline. The CDR3 spans 12 residues. V lost 8 bases and J 5 bases, leaving 13 bases between the germline ends. As DNA, the CDR3 is TGCGCCAGTGGGGAGGGGGGGACTGAAGCTTTCTTT. This codes for CASGEGGTEAFF.

This clonotype was detected ten times or more. The chain links TRBV2 to TRBJ1-6; 8 bases line up with TRBD1. This CDR3 contains 14 residues. J lost 10 bases, V lost 9 bases, and 11 bases had no gene match. Looked up from germline, CDR1 is SNHLY and CDR2 is FYNNEI. CDR3 sequence: CARKGTGVESPLHF. For the CDR3, the DNA is TGTGCCAGGAAAGGGACAGGCGTAGAATCACCCCTCCACTTT.

This clonotype appeared many times. The genes are TRBV12-3 or TRBV12-4 and TRBJ1-5; D unresolved. Deletions cut 5 bases from V and 3 bases from J, with 5 bases between. The CDR3 has 12 residues. The CDR3 DNA is TGTGCCAGCAGTCCCCACAATCAGCCCCAGCATTTT. It translates to CASSPHNQPQHF.

The chain joins TRBV29-1 to TRBJ2-7; 7 bases line up with TRBD1. The CDR3 has 10 amino acids. The germline gives CDR1 SQVTM, CDR2 ANQGSEA. V lost 7 bases, J lost 5 bases, and 2 bases stayed unmatched. In nucleotides, the CDR3 is TGCAGCGCACAGGGGAACGAGCAGTACTTC. Its protein is CSAQGNEQYF.